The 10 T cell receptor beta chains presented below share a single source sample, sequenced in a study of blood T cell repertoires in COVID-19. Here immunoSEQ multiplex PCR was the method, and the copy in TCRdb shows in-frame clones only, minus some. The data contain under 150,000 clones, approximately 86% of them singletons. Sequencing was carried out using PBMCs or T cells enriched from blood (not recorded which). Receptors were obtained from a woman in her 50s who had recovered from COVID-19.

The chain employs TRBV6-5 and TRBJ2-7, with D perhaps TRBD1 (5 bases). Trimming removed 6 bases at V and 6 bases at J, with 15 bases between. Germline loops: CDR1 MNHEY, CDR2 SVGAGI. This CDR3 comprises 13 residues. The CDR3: CASRTGSFSEQYF. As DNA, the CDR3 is TGTGCCAGCAGAACAGGTTCTTTTTCCGAGCAGTACTTC.

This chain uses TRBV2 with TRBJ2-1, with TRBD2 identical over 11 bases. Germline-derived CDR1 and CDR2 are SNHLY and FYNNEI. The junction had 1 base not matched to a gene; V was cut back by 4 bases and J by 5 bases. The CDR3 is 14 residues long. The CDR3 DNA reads TGTGCCAGCAGTGTGACTAGCGGGGACAATGAGCAGTTCTTC. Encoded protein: CASSVTSGDNEQFF.

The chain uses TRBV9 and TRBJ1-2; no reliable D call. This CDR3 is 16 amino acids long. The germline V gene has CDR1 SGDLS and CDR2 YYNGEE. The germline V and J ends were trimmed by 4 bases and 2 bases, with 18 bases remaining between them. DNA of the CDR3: TGTGCCAGCAGCCCTCAGAGCCAATCAGCGAACTATGGCTACACCTTC. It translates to CASSPQSQSANYGYTF.

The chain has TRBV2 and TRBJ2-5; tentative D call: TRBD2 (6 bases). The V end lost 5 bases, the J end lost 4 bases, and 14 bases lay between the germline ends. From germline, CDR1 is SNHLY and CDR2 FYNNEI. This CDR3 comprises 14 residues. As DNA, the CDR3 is TGTGCCAGCAGTAGGGACGGGGGACTAGAGACCCAGTACTTC. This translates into CASSRDGGLETQYF.

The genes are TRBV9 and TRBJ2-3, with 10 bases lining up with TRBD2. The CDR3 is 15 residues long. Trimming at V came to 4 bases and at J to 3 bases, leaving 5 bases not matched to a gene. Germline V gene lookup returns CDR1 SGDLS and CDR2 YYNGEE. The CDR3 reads CASSPSGGATDTQYF. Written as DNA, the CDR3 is TGTGCCAGCAGCCCTAGCGGGGGTGCTACAGATACGCAGTATTTT.

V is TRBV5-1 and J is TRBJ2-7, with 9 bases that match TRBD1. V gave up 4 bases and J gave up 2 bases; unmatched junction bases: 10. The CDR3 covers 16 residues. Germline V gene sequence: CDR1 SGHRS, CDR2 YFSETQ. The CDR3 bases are TGCGCCAGCAGCGACGAAGGGACAGGGCTCACCTACGAGCAGTACTTC. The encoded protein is CASSDEGTGLTYEQYF.

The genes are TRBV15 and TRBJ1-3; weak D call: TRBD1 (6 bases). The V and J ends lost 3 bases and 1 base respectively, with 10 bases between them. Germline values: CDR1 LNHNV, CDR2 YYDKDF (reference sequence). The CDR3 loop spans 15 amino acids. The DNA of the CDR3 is TGTGCCACCAGCAGGTTACAGGGATCTGGAAACACCATATATTTT. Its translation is CATSRLQGSGNTIYF. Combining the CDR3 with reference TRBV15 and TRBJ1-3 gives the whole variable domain DAMVIQNPRYQVTQFGKPVTLSCSQTLNHNVMYWYQQKSSQAPKLLFHYYDKDFNNEADTPDNFQSRRPNTSFCFLDIRSPGLGDTAMYLCATSRLQGSGNTIYFGEGSWLTVV.

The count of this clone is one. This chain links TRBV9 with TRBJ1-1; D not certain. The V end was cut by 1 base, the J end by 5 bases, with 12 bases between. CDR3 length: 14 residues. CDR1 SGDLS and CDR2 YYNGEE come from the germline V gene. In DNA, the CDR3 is TGTGCCAGCAGCGTATGGGCGGGTGGGACTGAAGCTTTCTTT. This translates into CASSVWAGGTEAFF.

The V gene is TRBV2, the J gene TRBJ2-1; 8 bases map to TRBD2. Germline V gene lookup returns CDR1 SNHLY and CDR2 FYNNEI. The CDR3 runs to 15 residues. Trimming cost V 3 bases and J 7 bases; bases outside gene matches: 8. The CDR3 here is CASSDNAGGLNEQFF. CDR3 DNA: TGTGCCAGCAGTGACAACGCGGGGGGTCTGAATGAGCAGTTCTTC.

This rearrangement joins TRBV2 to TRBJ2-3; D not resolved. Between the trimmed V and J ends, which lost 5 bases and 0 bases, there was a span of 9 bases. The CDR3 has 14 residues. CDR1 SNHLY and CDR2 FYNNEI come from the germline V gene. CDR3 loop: CASSFTGSTDTQYF. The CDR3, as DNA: TGTGCCAGCAGTTTCACGGGTAGCACAGATACGCAGTATTTT.